This TCR beta chain was observed in a study of T cell responses to AZD1222 COVID-19 vaccine. This clone came up a few times. Assay: immunoSEQ multiplex PCR; the TCRdb copy retains only in-frame clones and omits some. The sample includes tens of thousands of clones, roughly nine tenths of them seen just once. CDR3 size: 18 residues. Trimming left V 7 bases short and J 2 bases short, with 27 bases between. The receptor's source is an adult who received the AZD1222 COVID-19 vaccine. Sequencing was performed on peripheral blood, taken 28 days after the second AZD1222 dose. The V call is TRBV23-1, the J call TRBJ2-7; the D gene is possibly TRBD2 (6 bases). TRBV23-1 is classed as an ORF, of uncertain function. CDR3 bases: TGCGCCAGCACCCCAGTCGGTTCCCTAGCGTTCCCCGCCTACGAGCAGTACTTC. Its protein is CASTPVGSLAFPAYEQYF.